Listed here are 29 T cell receptor beta chains from one sample, sequenced in a study of T cell responses to AZD1222 COVID-19 vaccine. The assay was immunoSEQ multiplex PCR, and TCRdb's table has in-frame clones only and misses some. The profile covers tens of thousands of clones, with approximately 81% appearing a single time and approximately 22% taken by the ten largest. The material sequenced was peripheral blood, taken on day 0 of AZD1222 vaccination. These receptors originate from an adult in good health.

The V call is TRBV5-8, the J call TRBJ1-1; D not resolved. The CDR3 has 15 amino acids. Between the trimmed V and J ends, which lost 2 bases and 0 bases, there was a span of 11 bases. The germline V gene has CDR1 SGHTS and CDR2 YDEGEE. The chain's CDR3 is CASSLIGSLNTEAFF. Written as DNA, the CDR3 is TGTGCCAGCAGCTTAATCGGTAGCCTGAACACTGAAGCTTTCTTT. Filled out from reference TRBV5-8 and TRBJ1-1, the complete variable domain reads EAGVTQSPTHLIKTRGQQATLRCSPISGHTSVYWYQQALGLGLQFLLWYDEGEERNRGNFPPRFSGRQFPNYSSELNVNALELEDSALYLCASSLIGSLNTEAFFGQGTRLTVV.

The chain couples TRBV25-1 to TRBJ1-1; maybe TRBD1 (5 bases). V lost 3 bases to trimming and J lost 5 bases, with 13 bases between them. This CDR3 has 14 residues. Looked up from germline, CDR1 is MGHDK and CDR2 is SYGVNS. In nucleotides, the CDR3 is TGTGCCAGCAGTGATGAGGGGTTTCAGACTGAAGCTTTCTTT. Protein sequence: CASSDEGFQTEAFF.

The chain is built from TRBV4-3 and TRBJ2-7, with 7 bases identical to TRBD2. CDR3 length: 13 residues. Germline V gives CDR1 LGHNA, CDR2 YSLEER. The V segment lost 1 base and the J segment 5 bases; nucleotides outside the gene matches: 2. CDR3 in DNA: TGCGCCAGCAGCCAAGCGGCGGGGGACGAGCAGTACTTC. The encoded protein is CASSQAAGDEQYF.

The chain recombines TRBV7-2 with TRBJ1-5; no clear D. Trimming took off 5 bases at V and 6 bases at J, with 20 bases between the two ends. In germline, CDR1 is SGHTA, CDR2 FQGNSA. CDR3 length: 16 amino acids. CDR3: CASSARGGGLSQPQHF. The DNA for the CDR3 is TGTGCCAGCAGCGCCCGAGGAGGCGGCCTCAGTCAGCCCCAGCATTTT.

The genes are TRBV2 and TRBJ1-2; 8 nucleotides align to TRBD1. J was trimmed by 2 bases and V by 0 bases; bases with no gene match: 5. CDR1 is SNHLY, CDR2 FYNNEI, per germline. The CDR3 has 16 residues. CDR3 region: CASSEAPWTGNYGYTF. The CDR3 nucleotides read TGTGCCAGCAGTGAAGCGCCCTGGACAGGGAACTATGGCTACACCTTC.

The CDR3 spells CASSRTGNEQFF. The CDR3 coding sequence is TGTGCCAGCAGCCGCACAGGGAATGAGCAGTTCTTC. The V and J genes are TRBV4-2 and TRBJ2-1; D may be TRBD1 (6 bases). Germline V lookup: CDR1 LGHNA, CDR2 YNFKEQ. V lost 4 bases, J lost 7 bases, and 8 bases lay in between. CDR3 length: 12 amino acids.

This sequence joins TRBV5-3 and TRBJ2-6; D may be TRBD1 or TRBD2 (5 bases each). TRBV5-3 is marked as an open reading frame, function uncertain. The CDR3 length is 16 residues. Trimming removed 2 bases from V and 5 bases from J, with 14 bases in between. CDR3 region: CARSFNGTNRANVLTF. The CDR3 DNA follows: TGTGCCAGAAGCTTCAACGGGACCAATAGGGCCAACGTCCTGACTTTC.

This clone was recorded once. This chain uses TRBV4-3 with TRBJ1-1, with 9 nucleotides matching TRBD1. V shed 0 bases and J 6 bases; nucleotides not matched to a gene: 11. From germline, CDR1 is LGHNA and CDR2 YSLEER. This CDR3 has 17 amino acids. The CDR3 loop is CASSQDWTGVRIPEAFF. For the CDR3, the DNA is TGCGCCAGCAGCCAAGATTGGACAGGGGTGAGGATACCTGAAGCTTTCTTT.

In its sample, this clone was seen a few times. The chain is built from TRBV7-9 and TRBJ1-1; maybe TRBD1 (6 bases). The V end was cut by 1 base, the J end by 1 base, with 7 bases between. From germline, CDR1 is SEHNR and CDR2 FQNEAQ (reference sequence). The CDR3 is 14 residues long. CDR3 amino acids: CASSLDRANTEAFF. In nucleotides, the CDR3 is TGTGCCAGCAGCTTAGACAGGGCGAACACTGAAGCTTTCTTT.

The rearrangement joins TRBV18 to TRBJ1-5, with 9 positions matching TRBD1. The CDR3 contains 17 residues. CDR1 and CDR2 from the germline V gene are KGHSH and LQKENI. V was pared by 3 bases and J by 6 bases, with 12 bases of the junction left unmatched. CDR3 sequence (DNA): TGTGCCAGCTCACCTCCGCTACAGGGGGCTAGGATTCAGCCCCAGCATTTT. Protein product: CASSPPLQGARIQPQHF.

With regard to this clone: At one boundary the junction diverges from the germline segment, which might be a read error. CDR3 in DNA: TGTGCCGGCAGTCCTCGGGGGGTAACCTACGAGCAGTACTTC. It encodes CAGSPRGVTYEQYF. V and J are TRBV27 and TRBJ2-7, with 7 bases that match TRBD2. CDR1 and CDR2 (germline): MNHEY, SMNVEV (reference sequence). This CDR3 spans 14 amino acids.

V gene TRBV19 combines with J gene TRBJ1-5; D unclear. Deletions cut 3 bases from V and 0 bases from J, with 9 bases between. This CDR3 is 15 amino acids long. Germline loops: CDR1 LNHDA, CDR2 SQIVND (reference sequence). The CDR3 is CASSIFFGSNQPQHF. CDR3 DNA sequence: TGTGCCAGTAGTATTTTTTTCGGTAGCAATCAGCCCCAGCATTTT. Looking up the rest from reference TRBV19 and TRBJ1-5 gives the full variable domain: DGGITQSPKYLFRKEGQNVTLSCEQNLNHDAMYWYRQDPGQGLRLIYYSQIVNDFQKGDIAEGYSVSREKKESFPLTVTSAQKNPTAFYLCASSIFFGSNQPQHFGDGTRLSIL.

The chain is built from TRBV10-3 and TRBJ2-2, with 8 nucleotides matching TRBD1. J lost 3 bases, V lost 10 bases, and 7 bases had no gene match. CDR3 length: 14 residues. The germline V gene has CDR1 ENHRY and CDR2 SYGVKD. Written as DNA, the CDR3 is TGTGCCACCGGACAGGGAATCGACACCGGGGAGCTGTTTTTT. It encodes CATGQGIDTGELFF.

The chain links TRBV5-4 to TRBJ1-5; D unclear. The germline V gene encodes CDR1 SGHNT and CDR2 YYREEE (reference sequence). The CDR3 consists of 10 residues. V was pared by 4 bases and J by 9 bases, with 5 bases between. The CDR3 DNA follows: TGTGCCAGCAGCCCGCGGCCCCAGCATTTT. Translated: CASSPRPQHF.

Only one count was recorded for this clone. This chain uses TRBV12-3 or TRBV12-4 with TRBJ2-2; 7 nucleotides align to TRBD1. V lost 6 bases, J lost 6 bases, and 4 bases stayed unmatched. The CDR3 totals 13 residues. The CDR3: CASSTRGPGELFF. DNA of the CDR3: TGTGCCAGCAGCACAAGGGGGCCCGGGGAGCTGTTTTTT.

The chain carries TRBV7-3 and TRBJ2-1; D is unclear. With 1 base removed from V and 5 bases from J, the gap between germline ends came to 6 bases. The germline CDR1 and CDR2 sequences are SGHTA and FQGTGA. The CDR3 is 13 residues long. The CDR3 region is CASSLRTDNEQFF. CDR3 coding DNA: TGTGCCAGCAGCTTAAGGACCGACAATGAGCAGTTCTTC.

This clone was seen just once. The chain combines TRBV18 with TRBJ1-1, with 7 nucleotides matching TRBD1. V lost 5 bases, J lost 0 bases, and 9 bases stayed unmatched. Germline V gene data show CDR1 as KGHSH and CDR2 as LQKENI. The CDR3 runs to 16 residues. CDR3 loop: CASSTAGGVMNTEAFF. DNA for the CDR3: TGTGCCAGCTCAACGGCAGGGGGTGTCATGAACACTGAAGCTTTCTTT.

The rearrangement links TRBV3-1 (or the pseudogene TRBV3-2) to TRBJ1-2; perhaps TRBD1 as D (5 bases). The germline V gene has CDR1 LGHDT and CDR2 YNNKEL (reference sequence). The CDR3 consists of 18 residues. V was clipped by 4 bases and J by 3 bases, with 24 bases between them. This chain's CDR3 is CASSLQVPGTKGDYGYTF. CDR3 DNA sequence: TGTGCCAGCAGCCTTCAAGTACCCGGGACTAAGGGCGACTATGGCTACACCTTC.

The chain has TRBV18 and TRBJ1-1; the D gene is possibly TRBD1 (5 bases). Germline V gene data show CDR1 as KGHSH and CDR2 as LQKENI. V lost 2 bases and J lost 1, with 11 bases in between. The CDR3 is 15 residues long. CDR3 coding DNA: TGTGCCAGCTCACCAACCGTGAGGGGGAACACTGAAGCTTTCTTT. Its translation is CASSPTVRGNTEAFF.

V is TRBV5-1 and J is TRBJ2-1; 8 nucleotides align to TRBD1. The CDR3 length is 15 residues. Unmatched junction bases numbered 7, after V lost 0 bases and J lost 8 bases. Germline V lookup: CDR1 SGHRS, CDR2 YFSETQ. CDR3 DNA: TGCGCCAGCAGCTTGGGTGCAGGGGGCAAGGATGAGCAGTTCTTC. Translating it yields CASSLGAGGKDEQFF.

The V gene is TRBV3-1 (or the pseudogene TRBV3-2), the J gene TRBJ2-7; D is unclear. The ends were cut back, 1 base at V and 3 bases at J, with 16 bases in the middle. CDR1 and CDR2 from the germline V gene are LGHDT and YNNKEL (reference sequence). The length of the CDR3 is 16 residues. The CDR3 DNA reads as TGTGCCAGCAGCCAAGGACTTTGGCAGAGCAGCTACGAGCAGTACTTC. It yields the protein CASSQGLWQSSYEQYF.

The rearrangement links TRBV15 to TRBJ1-1; D unresolved. The V end was cut by 1 base, the J end by 0 bases, with 9 bases between. The germline V gene has CDR1 LNHNV and CDR2 YYDKDF (reference sequence). CDR3 length: 15 amino acids. The CDR3 DNA reads TGTGCCACCAGCAGAGCGGCCAGCATGAACACTGAAGCTTTCTTT. It codes for CATSRAASMNTEAFF.

The rearrangement links TRBV4-3 to TRBJ2-1, with a weak D call TRBD2 (5 bases). The V gene's germline CDR1 is LGHNA and CDR2 YSLEER. The V end was cut by 4 bases, the J end by 6 bases, with 13 bases between. This CDR3 is built from 14 residues. The CDR3 DNA reads TGCGCCAGCAGCCGAACTCTAGCTCCCAATGAGCAGTTCTTC. As protein: CASSRTLAPNEQFF.

The chain carries TRBV5-6 and TRBJ2-7; the match to TRBD1 covers 11 bases. This CDR3 has 15 residues. Germline trimming cut 3 bases from V and 7 bases from J; bases unmatched to any gene: 9. Germline CDR1 is SGHDT and CDR2 is YYEEEE. CDR3 DNA sequence: TGTGCCAGCAGCTGGAAAGGACAGGGGGCAGAAGAGCAGTACTTC. Translation gives CASSWKGQGAEEQYF.

This chain links TRBV6-2 or TRBV6-3 with TRBJ1-5; D is perhaps TRBD1 (5 bases). The V end was cut by 4 bases, the J end by 7 bases, with 11 bases between. The CDR3 consists of 13 residues. Germline CDR1 MNHEY, CDR2 SVGEGT. The CDR3 DNA sequence: TGTGCCAGCAGTTGGCAGGGCGGACAGCCCCAGCATTTT. Translated: CASSWQGGQPQHF.

The chain carries TRBV28 and TRBJ1-6; unclear D gene. Germline V lookup: CDR1 MDHEN, CDR2 SYDVKM. CDR3 length equals 14 residues. Deletions cut 2 bases from V and 9 bases from J, with 11 bases between. The CDR3 nucleotides read TGTGCCAGCAGTTTAAGGGTTAATAGTTCACCCCTCCACTTT. Its translation is CASSLRVNSSPLHF.

The chain couples TRBV27 to TRBJ2-7; weak D call: TRBD2 (6 bases). Germline assignment: CDR1 MNHEY and CDR2 SMNVEV (reference sequence). V shed 5 bases and J shed 6 bases, with 11 bases lying between them. This CDR3 spans 12 amino acids. CDR3 region: CASSHGTVEQYF. The CDR3 DNA follows: TGTGCCAGCAGTCACGGGACTGTCGAGCAGTACTTC.

V usage is TRBV6-2 or TRBV6-3 and J usage is TRBJ1-2, with TRBD1 matching over 8 bases. This CDR3 is built from 16 residues. Germline V CDR1 and CDR2: MNHEY, SVGEGT. J lost 0 bases, V lost 2 bases, and 5 bases had no gene match. CDR3 DNA sequence: TGTGCCAGCAGTTACCCTTTGGACAGGGCTAACTATGGCTACACCTTC. Encoded protein: CASSYPLDRANYGYTF.

This clone has a single count. This chain uses TRBV11-2 with TRBJ2-1; 14 bases fit TRBD2. V shed 4 bases and J 9 bases; nucleotides not matched to a gene: 5. This CDR3 spans 15 amino acids. The V gene's germline CDR1 is SGHAT and CDR2 FQNNGV. For the CDR3, the DNA is TGTGCCAGCAGCTCCGGACTAGCGGGAGGTGGTGAGCAGTTCTTC. Encoded protein: CASSSGLAGGGEQFF. Variable domain in full (rest from reference TRBV11-2 and TRBJ2-1): EAGVAQSPRYKIIEKRQSVAFWCNPISGHATLYWYQQILGQGPKLLIQFQNNGVVDDSQLPKDRFSAERLKGVDSTLKIQPAKLEDSAVYLCASSSGLAGGGEQFFGPGTRLTVL.